The T cell receptor beta chain described here comes from a study of T cell repertoires in cytomegalovirus infection. For the study at large: Public signatures in TCR beta pointed to CMV infection and matching HLA type.

This clonotype was seen ten or more times. What it binds is unknown. Trimming took 2 bases from V and 5 from J, leaving 12 bases between them. The CDR3 covers 15 residues. CDR1 SGHTA and CDR2 FQGNSA come from the germline V gene. TCRdb called the reads again in MiXCR, with one record for every CDR3 protein. The data hold 68,000 or so distinct CDR3 sequences, with 20% to 25% observed a single time. The sequence was obtained from a human donor in good health (CMV status not recorded). Some clones in this sample may be carry-over from other donors' samples. The sample consisted of PBMCs, sequenced either directly or after in vitro stimulation (not recorded which). V usage is TRBV7-2 and J usage is TRBJ1-4; no definite D call. CDR3 protein: CASSLSGFQNEKLFF. As DNA, the CDR3 is TGTGCCAGCAGCTTATCGGGGTTCCAGAATGAAAAACTGTTTTTT. Filled out from reference TRBV7-2 and TRBJ1-4, the complete variable domain reads GAGVSQSPSNKVTEKGKDVELRCDPISGHTALYWYRQSLGQGLEFLIYFQGNSAPDKSGLPSDRFSAERTGGSVSTLTIQRTQQEDSAVYLCASSLSGFQNEKLFFGSGTQLSVL.